The 6 T cell receptor beta chains in this list originate from one sample, sequenced in a study of cytomegalovirus exposure and HLA in healthy donors. The PCR used 60 Vbeta and 13 Jbeta primers. Method: immunoSEQ multiplex PCR; TCRdb's copy keeps in-frame clones and lacks some. This table has 85,000 to 95,000 clones, more than 75% appearing once. Sequencing input: PBMCs. All receptors come from a man under 40 in good health and CMV-seropositive.

This sequence joins TRBV14 and TRBJ1-1, with TRBD1 as a possible D gene (5 bases). Trimming removed 6 bases at V and 3 bases at J, with 5 bases between. In germline, CDR1 is SGHDN, CDR2 FVKESK. The CDR3 contains 11 residues. The CDR3 nucleotides read TGTGCCAGCAGAGGGGACACTGAAGCTTTCTTT. Protein product: CASRGDTEAFF.

The chain uses TRBV2 and TRBJ2-1, with 14 nucleotides matching TRBD2. This CDR3 is built from 15 residues. The V gene's germline CDR1 is SNHLY and CDR2 FYNNEI. V was clipped by 7 bases and J by 12 bases; unmatched bases: 11. CDR3 bases: TGTGCCAGCAACAGACTAGCGGGGGGGCAGGGTTGGCAGTTCTTC. This gives the protein CASNRLAGGQGWQFF.

V usage is TRBV4-3 and J usage is TRBJ2-2; 8 positions match TRBD2. Per the germline V gene, CDR1 is LGHNA and CDR2 is YSLEER. CDR3 length equals 16 residues. V was clipped by 0 bases and J by 4 bases; unmatched bases: 4. CDR3: CASSQDSGEGTGELFF. CDR3 DNA: TGCGCCAGCAGCCAAGATAGCGGGGAGGGCACCGGGGAGCTGTTTTTT.

The rearrangement joins TRBV27 to TRBJ1-2; D gene uncertain. This CDR3 has 13 amino acids. V was pared by 6 bases and J by 1 base, with 9 bases between. Per the germline V gene, CDR1 is MNHEY and CDR2 is SMNVEV (reference sequence). CDR3 in DNA: TGTGCCAGCAGATTCGGGAGTAACTATGGCTACACCTTC. Translation: CASRFGSNYGYTF.

CDR3 coding DNA: TGTGCCAGCAGCTTAATGGGAGGGGTAGGCACTGAAGCTTTCTTT. Encoded protein: CASSLMGGVGTEAFF. The chain recombines TRBV7-2 with TRBJ1-1; tentative D call: TRBD1 (5 bases). V was pared by 2 bases and J by 4 bases, with 14 bases between. The germline V gene has CDR1 SGHTA and CDR2 FQGNSA. This CDR3 has 15 residues.

V is TRBV5-5 and J is TRBJ1-4, with D hard to call. Trimming stripped 0 bases from V and 3 bases from J, with 9 bases between. CDR1 SGHKS and CDR2 YYEKEE come from the germline V gene (reference sequence). This CDR3 is 15 amino acids long. The CDR3 DNA reads as TGTGCCAGCAGCTTGGTGCCTGGCTCTAATGAAAAACTGTTTTTT. Its translation: CASSLVPGSNEKLFF.